The present entry profiles one TCR beta chain with its context. The data belong to a study of cytotoxic CD8 clonotypes in ibrutinib-treated CLL. Data came from immunoSEQ multiplex PCR; TCRdb stores just in-frame clones and leaves some out. The sample holds about 140,000 clones, 60% to 85% seen once. The specimen comprised PBMCs, sampled after 12 months of ibrutinib treatment. The sequence was obtained from a human donor with chronic lymphocytic leukemia.

The CDR3 nucleotides are TGTGCCAGCAACCTATGGGGACAGGGATCGGAGACCCAGTACTTC. Its protein product is CASNLWGQGSETQYF. V is TRBV28 and J is TRBJ2-5; TRBD1 aligns across 9 bases. The junction had 11 bases not matched to a gene; V was cut back by 7 bases and J by 5 bases. Per the germline V gene, CDR1 is MDHEN and CDR2 is SYDVKM. The CDR3 loop spans 15 amino acids.